This T cell receptor (beta chain) was documented in a study of blood T cell repertoires in COVID-19. As handled by the study authors: It was from reference gene primer amplification that nucleated cell counts were estimated. TCRdb's table, derived via immunoSEQ multiplex PCR, lists solely in-frame clones and lacks some. V, J and clone size reflect that table, while D and trimming were determined from the DNA. The sample includes under 250,000 clones, approximately 86% of them seen just once. This TCR was sampled from a woman in her sixties or seventies with active or convalescent COVID-19. The specimen sequenced was peripheral blood.

CDR3 DNA: TGTGCCAGCAGTGAAAGCAGGGTGTCTGGGGAGCTGTTTTTT. Protein sequence: CASSESRVSGELFF. The rearrangement links TRBV2 to TRBJ2-2, with a weak D call TRBD1 (5 bases). The CDR3 extends over 14 amino acids. The V gene lost 2 bases and the J gene lost 8 bases, with 12 bases spanning the gap. Looked up from germline, CDR1 is SNHLY and CDR2 is FYNNEI.